Presented here are 8 T cell receptor beta chains from one specimen sequenced in a study of early T cells in non-severe SARS-CoV-2 infection. TCRdb re-called the 5' RACE reads through MiXCR, storing one row per CDR3 protein. The repertoire holds about 27,000 distinct CDR3 sequences, around 3% seen once, with approximately 0.71% in the top ten. Specimen: whole blood. The receptors derive from an adult who was a healthcare worker with PCR-confirmed SARS-CoV-2 infection or an uninfected control (not recorded which).

By share, this clonotype ranks as medium-sized. V gene TRBV10-3 combines with J gene TRBJ2-3; D not certain. CDR3 length: 11 amino acids. Trimming took off 8 bases at V and 3 bases at J, with 6 bases between the two ends. CDR1 is ENHRY and CDR2 is SYGVKD in the germline V gene. DNA for the CDR3: TGTGCCATCGGAAGTACAGATACGCAGTATTTT. Encoded protein: CAIGSTDTQYF.

This clonotype was found many times. The rearrangement links TRBV10-3 to TRBJ1-2; D is undetermined. With 3 bases removed from V and 6 bases from J, the gap between germline ends came to 14 bases. The germline gives CDR1 ENHRY, CDR2 SYGVKD. The CDR3 length is 14 residues. This CDR3 reads CAISEPRVGDGYTF. CDR3 DNA sequence: TGTGCCATCAGTGAACCGAGGGTTGGCGATGGCTACACCTTC.

The J gene is TRBJ2-5, the V gene TRBV7-6; D is undetermined. Germline loops: CDR1 SGHVS, CDR2 FNYEAQ. V was pared by 4 bases and J by 5 bases, with 8 bases between. The CDR3 runs to 12 residues. The chain's CDR3 is CASSSPLETQYF. The CDR3 bases are TGTGCCAGCAGCTCGCCCTTGGAGACCCAGTACTTC.

This clonotype was counted ten times or more. The rearrangement uses TRBV5-1 and TRBJ2-1; D remains unclear. V lost 0 bases and J lost 0, with 7 bases in between. The CDR3 loop spans 15 amino acids. Germline assignment: CDR1 SGHRS and CDR2 YFSETQ. Here the CDR3 reads CASSLAESSYNEQFF. DNA of the CDR3: TGCGCCAGCAGCTTGGCGGAGAGCTCCTACAATGAGCAGTTCTTC.

This clonotype was recorded at least ten times. The V and J genes are TRBV4-1 and TRBJ1-1; D not resolved. The ends were cut back, 1 base at V and 2 bases at J, with 14 bases in the middle. The CDR3 is made up of 16 amino acids. CDR1 and CDR2 (germline): MGHRA, YSYEKL. CDR3: CASSQGRARVNTEAFF. The CDR3 DNA is TGCGCCAGCAGCCAAGGACGGGCGAGAGTTAACACTGAAGCTTTCTTT.

This clonotype was detected many times. The rearrangement joins TRBV5-4 to TRBJ2-2, with D tentatively TRBD2 (6 bases). The CDR3 is made up of 14 amino acids. Trimming shortened V by 1 base and J by 6 bases, and 10 bases separated the two germline ends. Looked up from germline, CDR1 is SGHNT and CDR2 is YYREEE (reference sequence). The CDR3 DNA follows: TGTGCCAGCAGCTTGCGGTGGGGGGCCGGGGAGCTGTTTTTT. This translates into CASSLRWGAGELFF.

This clonotype appeared many times. The rearrangement joins TRBV12-3 or TRBV12-4 to TRBJ1-1; D is ambiguous. V was trimmed by 5 bases and J by 4 bases, leaving 17 bases between them. The length of the CDR3 is 15 residues. CDR3 residues: CASSHTPNLGTEAFF. The CDR3 nucleotides are TGTGCCAGCAGTCACACACCAAACCTGGGCACTGAAGCTTTCTTT.

The table lists this clonotype with many counts. The chain is built from TRBV5-4 and TRBJ2-1; 13 nucleotides agree with TRBD2. The CDR3 sequence is 16 residues long. Germline lookup yields CDR1 SGHNT and CDR2 YYREEE (reference sequence). Trimming cost V 4 bases and J 7 bases; bases outside gene matches: 8. The CDR3 here is CASSRPGTSGENEQFF. Written as DNA, the CDR3 is TGTGCCAGCAGCCGACCTGGGACTAGCGGGGAGAATGAGCAGTTCTTC. The full variable domain, in which reference TRBV5-4 and TRBJ2-1 provide the parts outside the CDR3, is ETGVTQSPTHLIKTRGQQVTLRCSSQSGHNTVSWYQQALGQGPQFIFQYYREEENGRGNFPPRFSGLQFPNYSSELNVNALELDDSALYLCASSRPGTSGENEQFFGPGTRLTVL.